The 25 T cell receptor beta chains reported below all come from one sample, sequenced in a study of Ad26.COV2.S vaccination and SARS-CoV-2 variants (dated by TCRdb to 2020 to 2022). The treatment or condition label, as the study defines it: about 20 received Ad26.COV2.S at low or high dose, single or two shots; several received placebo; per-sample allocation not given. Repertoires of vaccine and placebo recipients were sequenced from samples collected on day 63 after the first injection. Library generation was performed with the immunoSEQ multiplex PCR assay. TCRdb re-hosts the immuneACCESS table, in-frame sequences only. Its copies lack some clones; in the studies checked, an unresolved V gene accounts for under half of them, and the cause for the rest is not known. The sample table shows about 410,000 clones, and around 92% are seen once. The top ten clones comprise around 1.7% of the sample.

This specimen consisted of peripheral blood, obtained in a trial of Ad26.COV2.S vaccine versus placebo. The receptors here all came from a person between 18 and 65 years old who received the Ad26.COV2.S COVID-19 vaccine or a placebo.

Written as DNA, the CDR3 is TGTGCCAGCAGCCCGACAGAGTTCGGATCTGGAAACACCATATATTTT. As protein: CASSPTEFGSGNTIYF. The rearrangement joins TRBV3-1 (or the pseudogene TRBV3-2) to TRBJ1-3; a possible D gene is TRBD1 (5 bases). Trimming took 4 bases from V and 1 from J, leaving 14 bases between them. Per germline, CDR1 LGHDT and CDR2 YNNKEL (reference sequence). The CDR3 extends over 16 amino acids.

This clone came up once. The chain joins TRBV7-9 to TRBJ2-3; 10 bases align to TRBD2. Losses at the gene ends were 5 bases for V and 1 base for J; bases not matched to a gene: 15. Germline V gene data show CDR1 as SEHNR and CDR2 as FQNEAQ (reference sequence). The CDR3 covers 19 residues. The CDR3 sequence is CASSPRSRSGGSRTDTQYF. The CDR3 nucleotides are TGTGCCAGCAGCCCGCGATCCCGTAGCGGGGGGTCCCGCACAGATACGCAGTATTTT. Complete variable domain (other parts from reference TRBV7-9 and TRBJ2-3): DTGVSQNPRHKITKRGQNVTFRCDPISEHNRLYWYRQTLGQGPEFLTYFQNEAQLEKSRLLSDRFSAERPKGSFSTLEIQRTEQGDSAMYLCASSPRSRSGGSRTDTQYFGPGTRLTVL.

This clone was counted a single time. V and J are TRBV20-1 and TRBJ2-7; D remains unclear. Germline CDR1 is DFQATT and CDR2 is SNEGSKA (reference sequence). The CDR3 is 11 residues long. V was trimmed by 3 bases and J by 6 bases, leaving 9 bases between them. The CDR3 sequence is CSASVASEQYF. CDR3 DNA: TGCAGTGCTAGTGTAGCATCCGAGCAGTACTTC.

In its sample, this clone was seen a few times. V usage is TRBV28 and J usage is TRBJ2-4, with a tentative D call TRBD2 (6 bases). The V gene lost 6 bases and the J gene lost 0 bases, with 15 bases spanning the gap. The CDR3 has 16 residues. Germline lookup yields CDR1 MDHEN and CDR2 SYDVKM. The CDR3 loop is CASSPGGGVAKNIQYF. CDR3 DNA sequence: TGTGCCAGCAGCCCGGGCGGAGGGGTAGCCAAAAACATTCAGTACTTC.

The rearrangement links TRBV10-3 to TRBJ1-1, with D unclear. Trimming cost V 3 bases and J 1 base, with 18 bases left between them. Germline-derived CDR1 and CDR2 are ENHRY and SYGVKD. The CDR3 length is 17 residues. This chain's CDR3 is CAISDPRRSRGNTEAFF. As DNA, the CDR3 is TGTGCCATCAGTGACCCCCGACGGAGCCGGGGGAACACTGAAGCTTTCTTT.

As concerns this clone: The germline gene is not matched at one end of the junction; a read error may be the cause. CDR3 DNA: TGCAGTGCTAGTGCTAGAGGAAGCCCAGCTAGCGGGGGGCACGACTTC. Residues: CSASARGSPASGGHDF. The V call is TRBV20-1, the J call TRBJ2-5; 11 bases match TRBD2. The germline CDR1 and CDR2 sequences are DFQATT and SNEGSKA (reference sequence). This CDR3 region has 16 residues.

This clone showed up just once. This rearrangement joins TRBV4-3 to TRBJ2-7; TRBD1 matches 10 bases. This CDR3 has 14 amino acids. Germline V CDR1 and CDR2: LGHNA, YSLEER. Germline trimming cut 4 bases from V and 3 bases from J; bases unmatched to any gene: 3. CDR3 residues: CASSPGTGVYEQYF. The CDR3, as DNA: TGCGCCAGCAGCCCCGGGACAGGGGTCTACGAGCAGTACTTC.

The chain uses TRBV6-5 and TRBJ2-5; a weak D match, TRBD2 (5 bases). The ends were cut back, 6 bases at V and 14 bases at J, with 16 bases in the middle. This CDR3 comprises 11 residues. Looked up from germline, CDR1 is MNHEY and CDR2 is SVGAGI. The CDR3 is CASSRTGMTYF. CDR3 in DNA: TGTGCCAGCAGCCGCACCGGGATGACTTACTTC.

CDR3 in amino acids: CASSRQDEGTGELFF. The CDR3 DNA follows: TGTGCCAGTTCCCGACAGGACGAGGGCACCGGGGAGCTGTTTTTT. The chain uses TRBV19 and TRBJ2-2, with D perhaps TRBD1 (6 bases). The CDR3 totals 15 residues. The V end lost 8 bases, the J end lost 4 bases, and 17 bases lay between the germline ends. Germline V gene data show CDR1 as LNHDA and CDR2 as SQIVND (reference sequence).

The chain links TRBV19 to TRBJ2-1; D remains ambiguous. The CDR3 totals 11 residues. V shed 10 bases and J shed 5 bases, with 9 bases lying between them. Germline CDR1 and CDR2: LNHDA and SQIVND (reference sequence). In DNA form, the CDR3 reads TGTGCCACCAACAACAACAATGAGCAGTTCTTC. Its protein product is CATNNNNEQFF. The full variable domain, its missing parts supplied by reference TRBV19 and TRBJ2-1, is DGGITQSPKYLFRKEGQNVTLSCEQNLNHDAMYWYRQDPGQGLRLIYYSQIVNDFQKGDIAEGYSVSREKKESFPLTVTSAQKNPTAFYLCATNNNNEQFFGPGTRLTVL.

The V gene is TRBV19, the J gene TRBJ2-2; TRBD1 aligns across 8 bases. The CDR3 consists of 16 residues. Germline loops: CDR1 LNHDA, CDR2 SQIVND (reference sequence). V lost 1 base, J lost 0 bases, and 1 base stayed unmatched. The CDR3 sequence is CASSIVTGANTGELFF. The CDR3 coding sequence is TGTGCCAGTAGTATAGTGACAGGGGCGAACACCGGGGAGCTGTTTTTT.

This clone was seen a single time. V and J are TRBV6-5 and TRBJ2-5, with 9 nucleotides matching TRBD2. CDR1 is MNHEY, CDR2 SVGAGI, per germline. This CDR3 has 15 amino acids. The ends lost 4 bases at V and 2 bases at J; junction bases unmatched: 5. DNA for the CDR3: TGTGCCAGCAGTTTCTTAGCGGGGGCACAAGAGACCCAGTACTTC. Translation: CASSFLAGAQETQYF.

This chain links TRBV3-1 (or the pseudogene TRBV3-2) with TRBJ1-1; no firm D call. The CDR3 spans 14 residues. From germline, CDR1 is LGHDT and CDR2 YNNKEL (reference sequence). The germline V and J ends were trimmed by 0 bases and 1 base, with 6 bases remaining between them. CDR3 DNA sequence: TGTGCCAGCAGCCAAGATGGTGGGAACACTGAAGCTTTCTTT. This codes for CASSQDGGNTEAFF.

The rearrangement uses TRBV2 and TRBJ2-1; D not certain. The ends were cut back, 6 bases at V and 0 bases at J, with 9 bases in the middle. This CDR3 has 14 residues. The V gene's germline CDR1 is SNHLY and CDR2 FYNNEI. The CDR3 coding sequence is TGTGCCAGCAGCAGCTCTAGCTCCTACAATGAGCAGTTCTTC. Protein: CASSSSSSYNEQFF.

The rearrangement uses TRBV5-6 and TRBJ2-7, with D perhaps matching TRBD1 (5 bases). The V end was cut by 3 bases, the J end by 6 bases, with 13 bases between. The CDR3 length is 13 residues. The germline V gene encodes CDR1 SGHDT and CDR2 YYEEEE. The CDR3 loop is CASSSTYRTEQYF. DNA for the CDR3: TGTGCCAGCAGCTCTACGTACAGGACCGAGCAGTACTTC.

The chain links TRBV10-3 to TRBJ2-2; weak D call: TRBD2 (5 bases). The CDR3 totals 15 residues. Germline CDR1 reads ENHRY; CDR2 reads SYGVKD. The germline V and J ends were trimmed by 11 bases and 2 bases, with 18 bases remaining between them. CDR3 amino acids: CASAMKRTNTGELFF. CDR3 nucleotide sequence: TGTGCCTCCGCGATGAAGCGGACCAACACCGGGGAGCTGTTTTTT.

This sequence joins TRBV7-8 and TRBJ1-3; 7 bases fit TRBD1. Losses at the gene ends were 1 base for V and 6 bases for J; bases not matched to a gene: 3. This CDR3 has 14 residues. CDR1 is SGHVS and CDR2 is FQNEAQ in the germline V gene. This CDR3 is CASSLGDSANTIYF. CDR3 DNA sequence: TGTGCCAGCAGCTTAGGGGACAGTGCAAACACCATATATTTT.

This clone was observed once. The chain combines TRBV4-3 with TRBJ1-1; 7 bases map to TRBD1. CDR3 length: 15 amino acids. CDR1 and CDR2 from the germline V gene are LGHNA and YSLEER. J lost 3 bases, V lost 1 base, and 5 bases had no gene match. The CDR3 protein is CASSQVWQGDTEAFF. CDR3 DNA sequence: TGCGCCAGCAGCCAAGTTTGGCAGGGGGACACTGAAGCTTTCTTT.

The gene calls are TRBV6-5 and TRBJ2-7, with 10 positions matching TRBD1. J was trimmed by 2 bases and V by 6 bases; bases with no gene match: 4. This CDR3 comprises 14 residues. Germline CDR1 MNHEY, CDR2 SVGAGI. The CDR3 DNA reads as TGTGCCAGCAGAGTCGGGACAGGGGCCTACGAGCAGTACTTC. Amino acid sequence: CASRVGTGAYEQYF.

The CDR3 bases are TGTGCCTGGATTGCGGGGCCAGATACGCAGTATTTT. This sequence encodes CAWIAGPDTQYF. The rearrangement links TRBV30 to TRBJ2-3; D perhaps matches TRBD2 (6 bases). Germline V gene data show CDR1 as GTSNPN and CDR2 as SVGIG (reference sequence). The CDR3 sequence is 12 residues long. With 4 bases removed from V and 4 bases from J, the gap between germline ends came to 9 bases.

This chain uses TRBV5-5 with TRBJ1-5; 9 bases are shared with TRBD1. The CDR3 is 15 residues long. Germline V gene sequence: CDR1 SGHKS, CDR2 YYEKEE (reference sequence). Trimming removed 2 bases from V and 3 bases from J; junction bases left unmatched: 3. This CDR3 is CASSFGTGFNQPQHF. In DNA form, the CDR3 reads TGTGCCAGCAGCTTCGGGACAGGGTTCAATCAGCCCCAGCATTTT.

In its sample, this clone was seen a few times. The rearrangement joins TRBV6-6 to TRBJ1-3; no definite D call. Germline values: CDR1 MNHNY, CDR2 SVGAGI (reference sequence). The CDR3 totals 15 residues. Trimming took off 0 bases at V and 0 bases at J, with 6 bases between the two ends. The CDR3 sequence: CASSYSQYSGNTIYF. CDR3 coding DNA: TGTGCCAGCAGTTACTCGCAGTACTCTGGAAACACCATATATTTT.

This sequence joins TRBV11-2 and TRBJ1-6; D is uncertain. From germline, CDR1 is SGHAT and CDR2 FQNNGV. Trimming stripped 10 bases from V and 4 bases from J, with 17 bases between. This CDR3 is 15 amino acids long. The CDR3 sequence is CATRRQPDYNSPLHF. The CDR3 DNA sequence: TGTGCCACCAGGCGGCAGCCCGATTATAATTCACCCCTCCACTTT.

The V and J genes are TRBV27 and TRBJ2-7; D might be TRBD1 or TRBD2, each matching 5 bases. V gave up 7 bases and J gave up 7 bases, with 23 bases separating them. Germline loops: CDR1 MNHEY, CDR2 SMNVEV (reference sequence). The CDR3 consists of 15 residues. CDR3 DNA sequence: TGTGCCAGCACCCCCCTCCGGGACCGAATCGGTGAGCAGTACTTC. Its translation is CASTPLRDRIGEQYF.

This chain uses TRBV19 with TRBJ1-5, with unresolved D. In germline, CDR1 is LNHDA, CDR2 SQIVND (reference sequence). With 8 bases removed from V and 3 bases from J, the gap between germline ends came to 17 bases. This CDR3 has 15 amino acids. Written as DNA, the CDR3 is TGTGCCAGTCGGTCACAAAGGGCAGCCAATCAGCCCCAGCATTTT. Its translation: CASRSQRAANQPQHF.